Included here is one T cell receptor beta chain sequence, with context. Its antigen target is currently unknown. Base qualities are not provided; no much larger clone lies one nucleotide away. Participants in the prospective study were enrolled through a virtual design, were aged roughly 18 to 100 years, and lived in approximately 25 United States geographic areas. In the prospective study, participants were assigned to cohorts based on the clinical history participants reported in a screening survey and a study questionnaire. For ImmuneRACE Cohort 3, a participant was defined as recovered based on two consecutive negative NP/OP PCR tests, clearance by a healthcare professional, or resolution of symptoms. Mobile phlebotomists in the prospective study collected whole blood, serum and a nasopharyngeal or oropharyngeal swab from every participant. Over a 2-month period, participants in the prospective study had the option of providing additional blood draws and questionnaires. Prospective study blood samples were shipped either frozen or at room temperature before DNA extraction.

The CDR3, cysteine through phenylalanine, is 13 amino acids long. Only the CDR3 part of the read is kept: 39 bases, read in frame from the first base. CDR1 and CDR2 are drawn from the germline V gene (reference sequence): MNHEY, SMNVEV. The junction shows trimming of 1 base on V and 0 bases on J, plus 4 bases between the germline ends. This sample is part of a study of blood T cell repertoires in COVID-19 (dated by TCRdb to 2019 to 2021). About the investigation overall: Samples from collaborators originated in the United States, Italy and Spain and spanned both the acute and convalescent phases of COVID-19. Samples were obtained from the ongoing ImmuneRACE study (first 160 participants) and from 1,000 to 1,500 subjects provided by 6 global collaborators. The material from the prospective study consisted of cDNA or gDNA derived from T cells, B-cell-depleted T cells, or PBMCs. Sample metadata almost always included a de-identified subject ID, COVID-19 status, age in years and sex. The dataset comprised deeply sampled blood TCRbeta repertoires from subjects exposed to, actively infected with, or recovered from COVID-19. Where HLA class I and class II types were available, the types were taken from metadata supplied by the sample provider, not from assay-based typing. The repertoires were released in a freely available public database meant as a resource for research on the immune response to SARS-CoV-2.

The immunoSEQ Assay, a bias-controlled multiplex PCR, was used to amplify TCRbeta CDR3 regions from genomic DNA. In the original analysis: The number of nucleated cells in each sample was estimated by amplification of reference gene primers within the assay. To quantify the absolute abundance of each unique TCRbeta CDR3 rearrangement, sequence reads were collapsed and filtered. Productive Simpson clonality was computed per sample as the square root of Simpson's diversity index over productive rearrangements. This immuneACCESS table, as held by TCRdb, lists in-frame sequences with V and J called but not all clones. Of the missing ones, under half trace to an unresolved V gene in checked studies; the others have no known cause. V and J calls and clone size are given by that table; D and trimming were obtained from the DNA. In this sample the table shows 250,000 to 350,000 clones, approximately 85% of which occur a single time. More than 3.5% of the sample is in the top ten clones.

Paper-wide results and their limitations: How much clinical and demographic metadata was included differed by source and by participant, and the metadata was provided uncurated.

Input material: PBMCs or T cells enriched from blood (not recorded which). The chain couples TRBV27 to TRBJ2-7, with no D gene named confidently. The TCR was taken from a woman aged 25 to 39 who had recovered from COVID-19. The bases read TGTGCCAGCAGTTTATGGCCCTCCTACGAGCAGTACTTC. Its protein reads: CASSLWPSYEQYF.